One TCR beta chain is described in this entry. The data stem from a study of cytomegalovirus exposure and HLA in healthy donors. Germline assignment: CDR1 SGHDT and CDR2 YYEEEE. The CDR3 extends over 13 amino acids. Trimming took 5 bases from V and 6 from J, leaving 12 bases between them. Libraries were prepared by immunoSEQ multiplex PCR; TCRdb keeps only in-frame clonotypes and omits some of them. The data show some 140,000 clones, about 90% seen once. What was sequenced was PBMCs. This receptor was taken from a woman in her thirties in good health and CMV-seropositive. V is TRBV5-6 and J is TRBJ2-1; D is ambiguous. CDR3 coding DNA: TGTGCCAGCAGTAAGACTCGCCTCAATGAGCAGTTCTTC. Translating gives CASSKTRLNEQFF.